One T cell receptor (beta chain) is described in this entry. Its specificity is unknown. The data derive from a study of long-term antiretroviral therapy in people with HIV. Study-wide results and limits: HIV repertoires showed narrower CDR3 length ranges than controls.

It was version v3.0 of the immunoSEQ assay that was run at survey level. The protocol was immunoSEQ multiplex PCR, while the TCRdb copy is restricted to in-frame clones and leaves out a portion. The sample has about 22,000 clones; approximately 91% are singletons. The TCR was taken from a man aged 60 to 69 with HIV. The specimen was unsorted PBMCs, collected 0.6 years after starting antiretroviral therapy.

CDR3 DNA: TGCGCCAGCAGCTTAGAGAGGATGATTAATGAGCAGTTCTTC. Protein product: CASSLERMINEQFF. The chain carries TRBV5-1 and TRBJ2-1; no firm D call. The CDR3 extends over 14 amino acids. The germline V gene has CDR1 SGHRS and CDR2 YFSETQ. V was shortened by 2 bases and J by 7 bases, with 13 bases between the two germline ends.